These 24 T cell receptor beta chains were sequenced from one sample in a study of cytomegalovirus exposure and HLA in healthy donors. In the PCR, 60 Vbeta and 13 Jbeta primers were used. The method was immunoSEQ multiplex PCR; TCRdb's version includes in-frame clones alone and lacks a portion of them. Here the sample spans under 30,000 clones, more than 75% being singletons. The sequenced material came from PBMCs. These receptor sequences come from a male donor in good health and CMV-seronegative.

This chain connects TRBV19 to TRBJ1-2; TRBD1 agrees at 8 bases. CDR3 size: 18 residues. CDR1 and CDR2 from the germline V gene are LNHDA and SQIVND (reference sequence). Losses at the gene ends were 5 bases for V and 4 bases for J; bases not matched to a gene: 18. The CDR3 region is CASSVGQGNLGKSYGYTF. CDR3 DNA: TGTGCCAGTAGTGTCGGACAGGGCAATCTTGGCAAATCCTATGGCTACACCTTC.

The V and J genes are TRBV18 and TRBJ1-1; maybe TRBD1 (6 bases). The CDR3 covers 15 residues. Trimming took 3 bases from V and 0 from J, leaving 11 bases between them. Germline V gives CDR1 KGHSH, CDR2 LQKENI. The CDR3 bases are TGTGCCAGCTCACCCCGCGGGGGGCTGAACACTGAAGCTTTCTTT. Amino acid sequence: CASSPRGGLNTEAFF. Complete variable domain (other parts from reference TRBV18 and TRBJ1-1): NAGVMQNPRHLVRRRGQEARLRCSPMKGHSHVYWYRQLPEEGLKFMVYLQKENIIDESGMPKERFSAEFPKEGPSILRIQQVVRGDSAAYFCASSPRGGLNTEAFFGQGTRLTVV.

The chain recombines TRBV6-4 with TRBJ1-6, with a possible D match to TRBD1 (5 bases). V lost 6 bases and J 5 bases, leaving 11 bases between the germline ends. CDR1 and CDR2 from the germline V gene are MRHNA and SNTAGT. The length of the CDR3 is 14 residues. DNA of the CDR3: TGTGCCAGCAGCCCGGACAATGATAATTCACCCCTCCACTTT. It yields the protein CASSPDNDNSPLHF.

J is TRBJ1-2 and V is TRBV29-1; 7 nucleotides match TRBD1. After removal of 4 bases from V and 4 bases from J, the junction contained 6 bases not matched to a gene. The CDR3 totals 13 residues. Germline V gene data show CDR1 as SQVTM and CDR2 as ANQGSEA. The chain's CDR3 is CSVVNDRAYGYTF. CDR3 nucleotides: TGCAGCGTTGTAAACGACAGGGCCTATGGCTACACCTTC. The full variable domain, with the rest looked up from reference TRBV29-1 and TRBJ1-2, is SAVISQKPSRDICQRGTSLTIQCQVDSQVTMMFWYRQQPGQSLTLIATANQGSEATYESGFVIDKFPISRPNLTFSTLTVSNMSPEDSSIYLCSVVNDRAYGYTFGSGTRLTVV.

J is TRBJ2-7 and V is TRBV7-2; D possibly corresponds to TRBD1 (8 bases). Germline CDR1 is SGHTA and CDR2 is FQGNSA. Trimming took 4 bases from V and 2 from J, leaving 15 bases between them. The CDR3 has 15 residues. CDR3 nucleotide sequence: TGTGCCAGCAGCTGGAAACAGGGGGGGACCTACGAGCAGTACTTC. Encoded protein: CASSWKQGGTYEQYF.

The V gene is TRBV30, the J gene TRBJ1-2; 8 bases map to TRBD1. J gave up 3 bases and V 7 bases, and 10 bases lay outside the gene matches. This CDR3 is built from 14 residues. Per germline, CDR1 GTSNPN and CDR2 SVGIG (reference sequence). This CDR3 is CASANQGAYYGYTF. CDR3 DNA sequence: TGTGCCTCAGCAAACCAGGGGGCGTACTATGGCTACACCTTC.

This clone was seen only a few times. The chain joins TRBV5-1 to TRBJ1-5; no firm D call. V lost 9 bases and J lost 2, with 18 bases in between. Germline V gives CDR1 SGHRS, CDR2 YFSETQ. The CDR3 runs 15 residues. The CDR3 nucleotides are TGCGCCACCCCGGGGTCGGGTCGGGGCAATCAGCCCCAGCATTTT. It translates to CATPGSGRGNQPQHF.

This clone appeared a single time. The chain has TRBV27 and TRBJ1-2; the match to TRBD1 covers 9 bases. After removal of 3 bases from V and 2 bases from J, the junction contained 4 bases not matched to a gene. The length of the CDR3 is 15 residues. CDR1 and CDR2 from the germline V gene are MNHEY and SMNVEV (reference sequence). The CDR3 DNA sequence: TGTGCCAGCAGTTTCAAGGGACAGGGCAACTATGGCTACACCTTC. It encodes CASSFKGQGNYGYTF.

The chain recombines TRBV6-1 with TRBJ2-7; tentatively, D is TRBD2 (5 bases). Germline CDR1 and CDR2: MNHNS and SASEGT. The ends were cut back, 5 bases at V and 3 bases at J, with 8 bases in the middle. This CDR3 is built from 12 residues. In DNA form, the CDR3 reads TGTGCCAGCAGTCTAGACTACTACGAGCAGTACTTC. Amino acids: CASSLDYYEQYF.

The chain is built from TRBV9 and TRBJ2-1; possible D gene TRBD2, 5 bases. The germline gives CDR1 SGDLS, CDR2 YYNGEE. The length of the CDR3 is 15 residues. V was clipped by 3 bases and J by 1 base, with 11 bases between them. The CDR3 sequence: CASSARDLSYNEQFF. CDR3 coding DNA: TGTGCCAGCAGCGCCCGGGATTTGTCCTACAATGAGCAGTTCTTC.

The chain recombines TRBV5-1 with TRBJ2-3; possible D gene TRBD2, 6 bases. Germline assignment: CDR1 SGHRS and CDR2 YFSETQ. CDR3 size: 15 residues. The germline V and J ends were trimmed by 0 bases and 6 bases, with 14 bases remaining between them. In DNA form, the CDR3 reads TGCGCCAGCAGCTTGGTGGCTAAAGGAGGGGATACGCAGTATTTT. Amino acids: CASSLVAKGGDTQYF.

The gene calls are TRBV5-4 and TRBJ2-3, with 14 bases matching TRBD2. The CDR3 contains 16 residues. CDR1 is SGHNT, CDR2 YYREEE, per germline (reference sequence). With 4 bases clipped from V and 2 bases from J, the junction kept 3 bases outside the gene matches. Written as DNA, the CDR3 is TGTGCCAGCAGCGAGGGACTAGCGGGAGCCACAGATACGCAGTATTTT. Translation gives CASSEGLAGATDTQYF. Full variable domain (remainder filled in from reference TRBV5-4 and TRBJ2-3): ETGVTQSPTHLIKTRGQQVTLRCSSQSGHNTVSWYQQALGQGPQFIFQYYREEENGRGNFPPRFSGLQFPNYSSELNVNALELDDSALYLCASSEGLAGATDTQYFGPGTRLTVL.

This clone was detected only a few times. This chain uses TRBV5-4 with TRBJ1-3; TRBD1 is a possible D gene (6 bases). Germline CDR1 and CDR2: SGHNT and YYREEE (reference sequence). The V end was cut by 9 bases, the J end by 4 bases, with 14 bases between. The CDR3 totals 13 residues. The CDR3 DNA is TGTGCCACCCAGGGGTTGGTGGGAAACACCATATATTTT. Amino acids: CATQGLVGNTIYF.

In DNA, the CDR3 is TGTGCCAGCAGTGAACCCGGGACTACAGATACGCAGTATTTT. Residues: CASSEPGTTDTQYF. V gene TRBV6-1 combines with J gene TRBJ2-3; tentatively, D is TRBD2 (6 bases). Germline CDR1 MNHNS, CDR2 SASEGT. Trimming removed 2 bases from V and 3 bases from J, with 9 bases in between. This CDR3 region has 14 residues.

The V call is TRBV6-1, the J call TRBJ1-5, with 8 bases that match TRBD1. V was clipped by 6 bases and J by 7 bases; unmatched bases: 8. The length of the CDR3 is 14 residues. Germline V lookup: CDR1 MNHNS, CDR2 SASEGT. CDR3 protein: CASRATGARQPQHF. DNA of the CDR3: TGTGCCAGCAGGGCGACAGGGGCACGCCAGCCCCAGCATTTT.

CDR3 sequence: CASSFASASLNTEAFF. CDR3 nucleotides: TGTGCCAGCAGTTTCGCCAGCGCCAGCCTGAACACTGAAGCTTTCTTT. The chain recombines TRBV28 with TRBJ1-1; D is uncertain. Germline-derived CDR1 and CDR2 are MDHEN and SYDVKM. V lost 3 bases to trimming and J lost 0 bases, with 14 bases between them. The CDR3 runs to 16 residues.

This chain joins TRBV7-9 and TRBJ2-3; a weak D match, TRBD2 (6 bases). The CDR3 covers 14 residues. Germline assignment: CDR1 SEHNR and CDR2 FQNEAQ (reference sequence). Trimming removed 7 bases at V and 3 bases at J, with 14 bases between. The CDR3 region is CASTLGGETDTQYF. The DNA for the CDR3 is TGTGCCAGCACCCTCGGCGGGGAAACAGATACGCAGTATTTT.

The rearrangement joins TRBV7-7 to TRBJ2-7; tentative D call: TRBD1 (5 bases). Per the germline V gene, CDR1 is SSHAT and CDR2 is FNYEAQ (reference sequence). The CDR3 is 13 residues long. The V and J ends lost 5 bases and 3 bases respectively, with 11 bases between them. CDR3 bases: TGTGCCAGCAGCCTCTCGACAGACTACGAGCAGTACTTC. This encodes CASSLSTDYEQYF.

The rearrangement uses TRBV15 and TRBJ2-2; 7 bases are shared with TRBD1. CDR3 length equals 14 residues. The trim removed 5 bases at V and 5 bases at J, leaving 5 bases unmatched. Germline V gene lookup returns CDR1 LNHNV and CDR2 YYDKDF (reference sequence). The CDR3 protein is CATSREGATGELFF. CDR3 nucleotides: TGTGCCACCAGCCGCGAGGGGGCGACCGGGGAGCTGTTTTTT.

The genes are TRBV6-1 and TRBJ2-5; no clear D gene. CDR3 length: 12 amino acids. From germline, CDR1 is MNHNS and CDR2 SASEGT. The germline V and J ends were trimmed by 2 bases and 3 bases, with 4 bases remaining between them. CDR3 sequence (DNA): TGTGCCAGCAGTGAACCAGAAGAGACCCAGTACTTC. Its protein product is CASSEPEETQYF.

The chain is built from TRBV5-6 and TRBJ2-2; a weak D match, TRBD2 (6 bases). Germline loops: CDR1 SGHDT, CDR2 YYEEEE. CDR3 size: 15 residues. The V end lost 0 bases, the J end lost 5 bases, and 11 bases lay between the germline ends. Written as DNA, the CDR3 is TGTGCCAGCAGCTTGGACGGGAGTGGGACCGGGGAGCTGTTTTTT. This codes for CASSLDGSGTGELFF.

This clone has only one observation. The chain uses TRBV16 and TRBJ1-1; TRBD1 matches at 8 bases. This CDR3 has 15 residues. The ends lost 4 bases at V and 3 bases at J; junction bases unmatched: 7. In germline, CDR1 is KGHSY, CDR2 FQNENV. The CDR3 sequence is CASSRTTGDYTEAFF. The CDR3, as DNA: TGTGCCAGCAGCCGGACGACAGGGGATTACACTGAAGCTTTCTTT.

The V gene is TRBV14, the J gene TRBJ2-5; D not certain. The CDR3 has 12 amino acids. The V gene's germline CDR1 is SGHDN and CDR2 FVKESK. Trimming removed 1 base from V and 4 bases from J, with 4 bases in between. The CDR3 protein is CASSQVRETQYF. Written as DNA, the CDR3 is TGTGCCAGCAGCCAAGTTAGAGAGACCCAGTACTTC.

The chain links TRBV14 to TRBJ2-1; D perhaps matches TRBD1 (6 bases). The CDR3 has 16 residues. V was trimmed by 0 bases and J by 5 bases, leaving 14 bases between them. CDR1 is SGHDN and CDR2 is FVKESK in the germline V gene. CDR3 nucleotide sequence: TGTGCCAGCAGCCAAGACAGAAGGACAGCCAACAATGAGCAGTTCTTC. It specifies CASSQDRRTANNEQFF.